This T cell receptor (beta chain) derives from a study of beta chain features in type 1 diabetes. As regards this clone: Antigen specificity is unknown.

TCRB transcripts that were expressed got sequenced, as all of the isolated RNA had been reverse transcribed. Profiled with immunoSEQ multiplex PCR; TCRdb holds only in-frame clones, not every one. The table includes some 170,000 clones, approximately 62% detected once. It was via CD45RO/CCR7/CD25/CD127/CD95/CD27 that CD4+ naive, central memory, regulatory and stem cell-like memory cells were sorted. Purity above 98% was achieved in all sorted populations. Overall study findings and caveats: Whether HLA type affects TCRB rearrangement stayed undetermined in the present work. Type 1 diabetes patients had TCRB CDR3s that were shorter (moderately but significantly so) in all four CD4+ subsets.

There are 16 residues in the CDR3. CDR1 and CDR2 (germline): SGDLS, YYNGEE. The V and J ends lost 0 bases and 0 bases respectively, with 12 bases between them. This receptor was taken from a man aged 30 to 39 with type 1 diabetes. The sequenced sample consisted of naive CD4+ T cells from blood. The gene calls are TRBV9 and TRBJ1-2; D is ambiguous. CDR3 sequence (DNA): TGTGCCAGCAGCGTAGTATCACAGTACTCTAACTATGGCTACACCTTC. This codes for CASSVVSQYSNYGYTF.